This TCR beta chain was sequenced in a study of T cell responses to AZD1222 COVID-19 vaccine. Points from the study as a whole: The donor cohort was predominantly white British with a female majority, and clonal diversity may have been underestimated. Baseline testing showed seropositivity in only six AZD1222 recipients.

For this clone: What it binds is unknown.

Profiling relied on immunoSEQ multiplex PCR, and the TCRdb table lists in-frame clones only, not all of them. The table lists 190,000 or so clones, roughly 91% of them singletons. Deletions cut 1 base from V and 7 bases from J, with 12 bases between. CDR1 and CDR2 (germline): SGHNT, YYREEE (reference sequence). CDR3 length: 13 amino acids. Pooled samples include second doses given at about 4 or 12 weeks. The sequences come from peripheral blood, collected 28 days after the second AZD1222 dose. The sequence was obtained from an adult who received the AZD1222 COVID-19 vaccine. The chain has TRBV5-4 and TRBJ2-7; the D gene is possibly TRBD2 (5 bases). CDR3 amino acids: CASSLMGTGEQYF. CDR3 nucleotides: TGTGCCAGCAGCTTGATGGGAACGGGGGAGCAGTACTTC.